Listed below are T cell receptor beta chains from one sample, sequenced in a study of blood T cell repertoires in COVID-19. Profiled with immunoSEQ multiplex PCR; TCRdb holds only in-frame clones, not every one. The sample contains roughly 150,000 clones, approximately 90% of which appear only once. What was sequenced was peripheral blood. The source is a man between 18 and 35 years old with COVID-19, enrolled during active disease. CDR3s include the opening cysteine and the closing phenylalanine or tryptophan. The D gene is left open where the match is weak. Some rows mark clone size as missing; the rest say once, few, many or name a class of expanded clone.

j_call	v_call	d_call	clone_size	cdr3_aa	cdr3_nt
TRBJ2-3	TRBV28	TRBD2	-	CASSLRLTSGSTDTQYF	TGTGCCAGCAGTTTGAGGCTGACTAGCGGATCCACAGATACGCAGTATTTT
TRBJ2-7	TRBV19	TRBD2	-	CASSPGTSRAYEQYF	TGTGCCAGTAGCCCAGGGACTAGCCGGGCCTACGAGCAGTACTTC
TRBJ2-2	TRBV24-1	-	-	CATSEPSSGSYTGELFF	TGTGCCACCAGTGAACCCTCTAGTGGGAGTTATACCGGGGAGCTGTTTTTT
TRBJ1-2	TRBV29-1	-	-	CSVEVGGKVGYTF	TGCAGCGTTGAAGTAGGGGGTAAGGTGGGCTACACCTTC
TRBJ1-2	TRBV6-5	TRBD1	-	CASRFQGAGNYGYTF	TGTGCCAGCAGGTTCCAGGGGGCGGGTAACTATGGCTACACCTTC
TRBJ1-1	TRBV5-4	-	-	CASSLRGENTEAFF	TGTGCCAGCAGCTTGCGGGGGGAGAACACTGAAGCTTTCTTT
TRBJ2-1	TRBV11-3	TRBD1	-	CASSLRGHSYNEQFF	TGTGCCAGCAGCTTAAGGGGGCACTCCTACAATGAGCAGTTCTTC
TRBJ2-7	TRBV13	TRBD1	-	CASSPGTGVDEQYF	TGTGCCAGCAGCCCCGGGACAGGGGTGGACGAGCAGTACTTC
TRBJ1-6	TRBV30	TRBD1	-	CAWVTGDGSPLHF	TGTGCCTGGGTCACAGGGGATGGTTCACCCCTCCACTTT
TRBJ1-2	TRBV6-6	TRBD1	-	CASSLVQQGGGNYGYTF	TGTGCCAGCAGTCTAGTCCAACAGGGGGGAGGAAACTATGGCTACACCTTC
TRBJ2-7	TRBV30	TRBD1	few	CAWSEAYPGGQYF	TGTGCCTGGAGTGAGGCCTACCCAGGGGGGCAGTACTTC
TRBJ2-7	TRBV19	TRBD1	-	CASSISGQGAYEQYF	TGTGCCAGTAGTATCTCGGGACAGGGGGCCTACGAGCAGTACTTC
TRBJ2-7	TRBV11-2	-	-	CASSPRGRYEQYF	TGTGCCAGCAGCCCCAGGGGTCGGTACGAGCAGTACTTC
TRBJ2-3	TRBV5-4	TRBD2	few	CASSLSQRESTDTQYF	TGTGCCAGCAGCTTATCCCAGCGGGAGTCAACAGATACGCAGTATTTT
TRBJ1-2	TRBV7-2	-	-	CASSSNREGYTF	TGTGCCAGCAGCTCAAACCGGGAGGGCTACACCTTC
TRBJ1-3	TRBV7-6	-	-	CASSLGSRDFEGGNTIYF	TGTGCCAGCAGCTTAGGTTCCAGGGACTTCGAGGGAGGAAACACCATATATTTT
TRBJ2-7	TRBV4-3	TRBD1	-	CASSRNRGQTYEQYF	TGCGCCAGCAGCCGAAACAGGGGCCAAACCTACGAGCAGTACTTC
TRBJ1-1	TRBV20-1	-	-	CSASRLSLFMNTEAFF	TGCAGTGCTAGTCGACTAAGTTTATTCATGAACACTGAAGCTTTCTTT
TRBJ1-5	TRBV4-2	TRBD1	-	CASSQTTGSQPQHF	TGTGCCAGCAGCCAGACGACAGGGTCTCAGCCCCAGCATTTT
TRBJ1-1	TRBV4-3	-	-	CASSQKTVPVAEAFF	TGCGCCAGCAGCCAAAAGACAGTTCCCGTAGCTGAAGCTTTCTTT
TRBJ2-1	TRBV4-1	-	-	CASSQDLTGWYNEQFF	TGCGCCAGCAGCCAAGATCTCACAGGATGGTACAATGAGCAGTTCTTC
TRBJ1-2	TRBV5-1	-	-	CASSPGTLGQVGGYTF	TGCGCCAGCAGCCCCGGGACTTTGGGGCAAGTCGGAGGCTACACCTTC
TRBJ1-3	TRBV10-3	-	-	CAISESTTGRNTIYF	TGTGCCATCAGTGAGTCGACGACAGGTCGAAACACCATATATTTT
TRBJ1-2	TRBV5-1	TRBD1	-	CASSKGQVLTSDYGYTF	TGCGCCAGCAGCAAAGGACAGGTTCTTACCTCGGACTATGGCTACACCTTC
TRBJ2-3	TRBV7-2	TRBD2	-	CASSFTSGGTRPTDTQYF	TGTGCCAGCAGCTTTACTAGCGGGGGAACAAGACCTACAGATACGCAGTATTTT
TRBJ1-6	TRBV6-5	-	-	CATKDRIRNSPLHF	TGTGCCACCAAGGACAGAATCAGAAATTCACCCCTCCACTTT
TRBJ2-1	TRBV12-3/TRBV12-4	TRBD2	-	CASSLREGNEQFF	TGTGCCAGCAGTTTGCGGGAGGGCAATGAGCAGTTCTTC
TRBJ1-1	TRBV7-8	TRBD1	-	CASSAYRGRMNTEAFF	TGTGCCAGCAGCGCGTACAGGGGCCGGATGAACACTGAAGCTTTCTTT
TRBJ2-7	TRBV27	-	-	CASRIFGASRYEQYF	TGTGCCAGCAGAATCTTTGGGGCCTCCCGCTACGAGCAGTACTTC
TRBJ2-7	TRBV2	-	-	CASSEVGRGDSYEQYF	TGTGCCAGCAGTGAGGTGGGCAGGGGCGACTCCTACGAGCAGTACTTC
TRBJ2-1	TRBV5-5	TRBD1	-	CASSLGGSHNEQFF	TGTGCCAGCAGCTTAGGGGGCTCTCACAATGAGCAGTTCTTC
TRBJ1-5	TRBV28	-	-	CASSLGGGNQPQHF	TGTGCCAGCAGTTTAGGGGGGGGAAATCAGCCCCAGCATTTT
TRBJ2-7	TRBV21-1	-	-	CASSKKGVLAHYEQYF	TGTGCCAGCAGCAAGAAGGGGGTTCTGGCCCACTACGAGCAGTACTTC
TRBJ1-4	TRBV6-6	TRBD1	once	CASSLQGLSNEKLLF	TGTGCCAGCAGTCTACAGGGGTTGTCTAATGAAAAACTGCTTTTT
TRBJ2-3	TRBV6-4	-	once	CASSDAGNNADTQYF	TGTGCCAGCAGTGACGCAGGGAATAATGCAGATACGCAGTATTTT
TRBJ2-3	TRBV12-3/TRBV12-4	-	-	CAIQVASTDTQYF	TGTGCCATCCAGGTAGCGAGTACAGATACGCAGTATTTT
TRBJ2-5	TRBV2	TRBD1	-	CASSADRAGTQYF	TGTGCCAGCAGTGCTGACAGGGCCGGGACCCAGTACTTC
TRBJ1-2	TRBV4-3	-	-	CASSQQQGDGYGYTF	TGCGCCAGCAGCCAGCAACAGGGAGACGGCTATGGCTACACCTTC
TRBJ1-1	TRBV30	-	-	CAWRPDRYTEAFF	TGTGCCTGGAGACCGGACAGATACACTGAAGCTTTCTTT
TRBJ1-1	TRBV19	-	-	CASSMGLGAGTEAFF	TGTGCCAGTAGTATGGGGCTGGGGGCAGGCACTGAAGCTTTCTTT